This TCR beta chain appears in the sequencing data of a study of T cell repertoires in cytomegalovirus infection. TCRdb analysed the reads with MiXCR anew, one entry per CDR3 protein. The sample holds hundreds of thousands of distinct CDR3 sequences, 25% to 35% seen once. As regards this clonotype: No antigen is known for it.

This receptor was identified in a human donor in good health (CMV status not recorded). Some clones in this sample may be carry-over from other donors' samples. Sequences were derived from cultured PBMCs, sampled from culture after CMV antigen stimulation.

CDR3: CASSFQPQGSYGYTF. CDR3 in DNA: TGTGCCAGCAGTTTTCAACCCCAGGGCTCTTATGGCTACACCTTC. The gene calls are TRBV27 and TRBJ1-2; D perhaps matches TRBD1 (5 bases). This CDR3 is built from 15 residues. V dropped 3 bases and J dropped 5 bases, with 16 bases sitting between them. The germline V gene encodes CDR1 MNHEY and CDR2 SMNVEV (reference sequence).